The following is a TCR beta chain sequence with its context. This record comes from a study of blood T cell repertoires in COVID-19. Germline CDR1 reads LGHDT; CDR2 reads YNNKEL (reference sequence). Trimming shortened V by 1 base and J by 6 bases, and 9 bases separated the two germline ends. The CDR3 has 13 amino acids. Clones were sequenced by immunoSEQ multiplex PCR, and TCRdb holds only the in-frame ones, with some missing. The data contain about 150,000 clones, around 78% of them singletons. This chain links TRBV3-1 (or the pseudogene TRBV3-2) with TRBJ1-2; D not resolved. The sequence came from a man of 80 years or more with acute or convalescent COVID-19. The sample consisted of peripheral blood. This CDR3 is CASSQGPWHGYTF. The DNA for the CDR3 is TGTGCCAGCAGCCAAGGTCCTTGGCATGGCTACACCTTC.